These 5 T cell receptor beta chains share one sample of origin, sequenced in a study of cytomegalovirus exposure and HLA in healthy donors. Primers: 60 Vbeta forward and 13 Jbeta reverse. Repertoires were generated with immunoSEQ multiplex PCR, while TCRdb's copy carries only in-frame clones and drops some. This repertoire includes fewer than 85,000 clones. What was sequenced was PBMCs. Source of these receptors: a man in his fifties or sixties in good health and CMV-seropositive.

The chain carries TRBV19 and TRBJ1-1; TRBD1 matches at 7 bases. Germline assignment: CDR1 LNHDA and CDR2 SQIVND (reference sequence). This CDR3 has 15 residues. V shed 3 bases, J shed 2 bases, and the junction held 6 bases outside the gene matches. CDR3 sequence (DNA): TGTGCCAGTAGTATTGGGACAGAGAGCAACACTGAAGCTTTCTTT. Translated: CASSIGTESNTEAFF. The whole variable domain, filled in from reference TRBV19 and TRBJ1-1, reads DGGITQSPKYLFRKEGQNVTLSCEQNLNHDAMYWYRQDPGQGLRLIYYSQIVNDFQKGDIAEGYSVSREKKESFPLTVTSAQKNPTAFYLCASSIGTESNTEAFFGQGTRLTVV.

This sequence joins TRBV27 and TRBJ1-5, with TRBD1 as a possible D gene (5 bases). Germline values: CDR1 MNHEY, CDR2 SMNVEV (reference sequence). Trimming left V 5 bases short and J 2 bases short, with 16 bases between. The CDR3 sequence is 16 residues long. CDR3 sequence (DNA): TGTGCCAGCAGTCCCGGGGGACGGCCTGGCAATCAGCCCCAGCATTTT. It codes for CASSPGGRPGNQPQHF.

This sequence joins TRBV20-1 and TRBJ1-3, with D unclear. The CDR3 runs 11 residues. Trimming stripped 3 bases from V and 9 bases from J, with 9 bases between. Germline V gives CDR1 DFQATT, CDR2 SNEGSKA (reference sequence). CDR3 in DNA: TGCAGTGCTAGCGGTTACGGCACCATATATTTT. This encodes CSASGYGTIYF.

This chain joins TRBV7-9 and TRBJ2-2; the match to TRBD1 covers 8 bases. The germline CDR1 and CDR2 sequences are SEHNR and FQNEAQ (reference sequence). V lost 5 bases and J lost 8; bases outside the gene matches: 10. The CDR3 has 15 residues. CDR3 sequence (DNA): TGTGCCAGCAGCACCGGGACAGGCGGTCTGGGGGAGCTGTTTTTT. It codes for CASSTGTGGLGELFF.

The rearrangement uses TRBV6-1 and TRBJ1-3; a possible D gene is TRBD1 (5 bases). The CDR3 extends over 14 amino acids. Trimming removed 7 bases from V and 0 bases from J, with 10 bases in between. Germline loops: CDR1 MNHNS, CDR2 SASEGT. As DNA, the CDR3 is TGTGCCAGCACCAGGAGGGGCTCTGGAAACACCATATATTTT. Its translation: CASTRRGSGNTIYF.